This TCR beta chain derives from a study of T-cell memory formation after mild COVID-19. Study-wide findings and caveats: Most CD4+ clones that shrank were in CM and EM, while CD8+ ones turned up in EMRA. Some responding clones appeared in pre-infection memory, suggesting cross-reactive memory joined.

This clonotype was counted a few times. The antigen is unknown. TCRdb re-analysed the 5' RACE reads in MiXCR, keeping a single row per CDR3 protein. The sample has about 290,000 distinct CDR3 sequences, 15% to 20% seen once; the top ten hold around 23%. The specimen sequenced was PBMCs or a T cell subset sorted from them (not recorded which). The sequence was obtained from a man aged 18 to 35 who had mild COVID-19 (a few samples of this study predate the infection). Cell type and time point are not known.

The DNA for the CDR3 is TGCGCCAGCAGCTTCAGGGCAGGGGCCTCCTACGAGCAGTACTTC. Translated, it gives CASSFRAGASYEQYF. This rearrangement joins TRBV5-1 to TRBJ2-7, with a weak D call TRBD1 (6 bases). This CDR3 has 15 residues. CDR1 and CDR2 from the germline V gene are SGHRS and YFSETQ. The germline V and J ends were trimmed by 2 bases and 0 bases, with 12 bases remaining between them.